These 30 T cell receptor beta chains originate from one sample sequenced in a study of control samples from healthy donors and cancer patients. Libraries were prepared by immunoSEQ multiplex PCR; TCRdb keeps only in-frame clonotypes and omits some of them. Among about 28,000 clones listed, 91% were seen once. Source material: PBMCs. All receptors derive from a man aged 45-65 years with lung cancer.

This chain joins TRBV27 and TRBJ2-2; no clear D gene. The CDR3 loop spans 16 amino acids. The germline V gene encodes CDR1 MNHEY and CDR2 SMNVEV (reference sequence). Trimming left V 6 bases short and J 1 base short, with 15 bases between. CDR3 sequence (DNA): TGTGCCAGCAGGGACGATGAGACGGTGAACACCGGGGAGCTGTTTTTT. Amino acid sequence: CASRDDETVNTGELFF.

The rearrangement uses TRBV7-8 and TRBJ2-1; 7 bases agree with TRBD2. In germline, CDR1 is SGHVS, CDR2 FQNEAQ. This CDR3 region has 16 residues. V trimming: 5 bases; J trimming: 4 bases; junction bases outside the gene matches: 11. The CDR3 bases are TGTGCCAGCAGCCGAGTTTCGGGGGGTTCATACAATGAGCAGTTCTTC. Amino acids: CASSRVSGGSYNEQFF. Full variable domain (rest looked up from reference TRBV7-8 and TRBJ2-1): GAGVSQSPRYKVAKRGQDVALRCDPISGHVSLFWYQQALGQGPEFLTYFQNEAQLDKSGLPSDRFFAERPEGSVSTLKIQRTQQEDSAVYLCASSRVSGGSYNEQFFGPGTRLTVL.

J is TRBJ1-1 and V is TRBV7-9; D is possibly TRBD1 (5 bases). Germline values: CDR1 SEHNR, CDR2 FQNEAQ (reference sequence). The CDR3 length is 15 residues. V lost 0 bases to trimming and J lost 6 bases, with 14 bases between them. The CDR3 sequence: CASSLARGVGAEAFF. The DNA for the CDR3 is TGTGCCAGCAGCTTAGCTCGGGGGGTCGGCGCTGAAGCTTTCTTT.

This sequence joins TRBV5-5 and TRBJ2-2; D call uncertain. V shed 2 bases and J shed 0 bases, with 8 bases lying between them. Germline CDR1 is SGHKS and CDR2 is YYEKEE (reference sequence). CDR3 size: 15 residues. The CDR3 nucleotides read TGTGCCAGCAGCTTAGGCCATGCGAACACCGGGGAGCTGTTTTTT. Residues: CASSLGHANTGELFF.

The chain joins TRBV4-3 to TRBJ1-6, with D possibly TRBD1 on 6 matching bases. Between the trimmed V and J ends, which lost 2 bases and 4 bases, there was a span of 12 bases. The CDR3 is made up of 16 amino acids. The germline CDR1 and CDR2 sequences are LGHNA and YSLEER. CDR3 bases: TGCGCCAGCAGCCAAAGGGGACAACAATATAATTCACCCCTCCACTTT. The encoded protein is CASSQRGQQYNSPLHF.

This clone was seen once. The chain combines TRBV28 with TRBJ1-3, with D maybe TRBD1 (6 bases). The CDR3 extends over 15 amino acids. CDR1 MDHEN and CDR2 SYDVKM come from the germline V gene. Trimming took 5 bases from V and 0 from J, leaving 11 bases between them. The CDR3 sequence is CASSTWTDSGNTIYF. The CDR3 nucleotides read TGTGCCAGCAGTACCTGGACAGACTCTGGAAACACCATATATTTT.

The chain is built from TRBV7-2 and TRBJ1-6; tentatively, D is TRBD1 (6 bases). Germline CDR1 reads SGHTA; CDR2 reads FQGNSA. Trimming took off 3 bases at V and 10 bases at J, with 13 bases between the two ends. This CDR3 has 14 amino acids. The DNA of the CDR3 is TGTGCCAGCAGCTTCAGGGGCGTGGGGTCACCCCTCCACTTT. This translates into CASSFRGVGSPLHF.

This chain links TRBV18 with TRBJ2-7, with D possibly being TRBD2 (5 bases). Germline lookup yields CDR1 KGHSH and CDR2 LQKENI. Deletions cut 3 bases from V and 0 bases from J, with 12 bases between. The CDR3 runs 15 residues. The CDR3 DNA is TGTGCCAGCTCACCGGGGAGCGGCCTCTCCTACGAGCAGTACTTC. Its protein is CASSPGSGLSYEQYF. Based on the CDR3 plus reference TRBV18 and TRBJ2-7, the full variable domain is NAGVMQNPRHLVRRRGQEARLRCSPMKGHSHVYWYRQLPEEGLKFMVYLQKENIIDESGMPKERFSAEFPKEGPSILRIQQVVRGDSAAYFCASSPGSGLSYEQYFGPGTRLTVT.

The V gene is TRBV7-3, the J gene TRBJ2-2; D not resolved. The V end lost 2 bases, the J end lost 3 bases, and 7 bases lay between the germline ends. The CDR3 sequence is 14 residues long. Germline V gene sequence: CDR1 SGHTA, CDR2 FQGTGA. The CDR3 bases are TGTGCCAGCAGCTTACTGACGTACACCGGGGAGCTGTTTTTT. Translated, it gives CASSLLTYTGELFF.

The V call is TRBV2, the J call TRBJ2-3; 8 nucleotides align to TRBD2. The CDR3 consists of 13 residues. Trimming took 7 bases from V and 6 from J; bases not matched to a gene: 6. The V gene's germline CDR1 is SNHLY and CDR2 FYNNEI. As DNA, the CDR3 is TGTGCCAGCATGACTAGCGTGGGGGATACGCAGTATTTT. Its translation is CASMTSVGDTQYF. The full variable domain, its missing parts supplied by reference TRBV2 and TRBJ2-3, is EPEVTQTPSHQVTQMGQEVILRCVPISNHLYFYWYRQILGQKVEFLVSFYNNEISEKSEIFDDQFSVERPDGSNFTLKIRSTKLEDSAMYFCASMTSVGDTQYFGPGTRLTVL.

The chain couples TRBV19 to TRBJ1-2; 8 positions agree with TRBD1. The length of the CDR3 is 15 residues. Trimming took 3 bases from V and 4 from J; bases not matched to a gene: 7. Germline lookup yields CDR1 LNHDA and CDR2 SQIVND (reference sequence). Here the CDR3 DNA reads TGTGCCAGTAGTATGGGGGACAGGCCGACCTATGGCTACACCTTC. The encoded protein is CASSMGDRPTYGYTF.

This rearrangement joins TRBV6-6 to TRBJ2-3, with 9 bases that match TRBD1. From germline, CDR1 is MNHNY and CDR2 SVGAGI (reference sequence). Trimming at V came to 5 bases and at J to 3 bases, leaving 6 bases not matched to a gene. The CDR3 is 15 amino acids. This CDR3 reads CASSDRDRVTDTQYF. CDR3 nucleotides: TGTGCCAGCAGTGACCGGGACAGGGTGACAGATACGCAGTATTTT.

This clone has more than one count but fewer than ten. The chain joins TRBV2 to TRBJ2-7; TRBD2 aligns across 14 bases. This CDR3 is 14 amino acids long. With V trimmed by 9 bases and J by 4 bases, 5 bases remained unmatched. Germline V lookup: CDR1 SNHLY, CDR2 FYNNEI. For the CDR3, the DNA is TGTGCCAGACAAGGACTAGCGGGGGGATACGAGCAGTACTTC. Encoded protein: CARQGLAGGYEQYF.

The gene calls are TRBV6-5 and TRBJ1-2; D is ambiguous. The V and J ends lost 8 bases and 0 bases respectively, with 10 bases between them. CDR1 is MNHEY and CDR2 is SVGAGI in the germline V gene. The length of the CDR3 is 13 residues. Written as DNA, the CDR3 is TGTGCCAGCCTCGCAGGAGCTAACTATGGCTACACCTTC. Amino acids: CASLAGANYGYTF.

This chain connects TRBV18 to TRBJ2-1, with 8 bases lining up with TRBD2. Trimming removed 2 bases from V and 5 bases from J; junction bases left unmatched: 8. The length of the CDR3 is 16 residues. Germline V gene data show CDR1 as KGHSH and CDR2 as LQKENI. This chain's CDR3 is CASSPLLSGGDNEQFF. CDR3 coding DNA: TGTGCCAGCTCACCATTGCTGTCGGGGGGGGACAATGAGCAGTTCTTC.

The V gene is TRBV27, the J gene TRBJ1-6; D not resolved. V lost 3 bases to trimming and J lost 4 bases, with 7 bases between them. CDR1 is MNHEY and CDR2 is SMNVEV in the germline V gene (reference sequence). The CDR3 spans 14 residues. CDR3 coding DNA: TGTGCCAGCAGTTTGGAAAGGTATAATTCACCCCTCCACTTT. Translation: CASSLERYNSPLHF.

The V gene is TRBV5-1, the J gene TRBJ2-5; possible D gene TRBD2, 6 bases. The V and J ends lost 0 bases and 9 bases respectively, with 15 bases between them. Germline CDR1 and CDR2: SGHRS and YFSETQ. This CDR3 comprises 14 residues. CDR3 region: CASSLAGGNRAQYF. In DNA, the CDR3 is TGCGCCAGCAGCTTGGCCGGAGGGAATAGGGCCCAGTACTTC.

There are a few counts of this clone. The chain recombines TRBV6-4 with TRBJ1-5; D gene ambiguous. The CDR3 has 13 residues. Germline assignment: CDR1 MRHNA and CDR2 SNTAGT. V lost 4 bases, J lost 4 bases, and 8 bases lay in between. The CDR3 loop reads CASSVTENQPQHF. For the CDR3, the DNA is TGTGCCAGCAGTGTTACGGAGAATCAGCCCCAGCATTTT.

The chain carries TRBV5-4 and TRBJ2-7; the D is unclear. V was pared by 4 bases and J by 4 bases, with 18 bases between. Germline CDR1 reads SGHNT; CDR2 reads YYREEE (reference sequence). The CDR3 runs 15 residues. CDR3 sequence reads: CASSPNPKAPYEQYF. CDR3 sequence (DNA): TGTGCCAGCAGCCCGAACCCTAAAGCGCCATACGAGCAGTACTTC.

The chain uses TRBV5-1 and TRBJ1-2; 7 bases align to TRBD1. The CDR3 runs to 16 residues. Germline assignment: CDR1 SGHRS and CDR2 YFSETQ. J lost 2 bases, V lost 2 bases, and 9 bases had no gene match. The CDR3 region is CASSLYARGENYGYTF. CDR3 DNA sequence: TGCGCCAGCAGCTTATATGCCAGGGGGGAAAACTATGGCTACACCTTC.

This clone has just a few counts. V usage is TRBV2 and J usage is TRBJ1-1, with D possibly matching TRBD1 (6 bases). The V end was cut by 5 bases, the J end by 5 bases, with 12 bases between. CDR1 SNHLY and CDR2 FYNNEI come from the germline V gene. The CDR3 consists of 13 residues. This CDR3 reads CASSPNQGTEAFF. As DNA, the CDR3 is TGTGCCAGCAGTCCAAACCAGGGGACTGAAGCTTTCTTT.

J is TRBJ2-2 and V is TRBV19; 7 nucleotides agree with TRBD1. V lost 10 bases to trimming and J lost 0 bases; unmatched junction nucleotides: 5. The CDR3 runs to 14 residues. Germline CDR1 and CDR2: LNHDA and SQIVND (reference sequence). This chain's CDR3 is CAIRDRTNTGELFF. CDR3 nucleotides: TGTGCCATTCGGGACAGAACGAACACCGGGGAGCTGTTTTTT.

This clone was seen once. The chain couples TRBV3-1 (or the pseudogene TRBV3-2) to TRBJ2-5, with 10 bases fitting TRBD2. Germline V gene lookup returns CDR1 LGHDT and CDR2 YNNKEL (reference sequence). The V segment lost 4 bases and the J segment 2 bases; nucleotides outside the gene matches: 16. This CDR3 region has 19 residues. CDR3 sequence: CASSPWEASGGAGQETQYF. CDR3 in DNA: TGTGCCAGCAGCCCTTGGGAGGCAAGCGGGGGGGCCGGGCAAGAGACCCAGTACTTC.

The CDR3 DNA sequence: TGTGCCAGCAGCCGCAGGGGGATAAGGACTAATGAAAAACTGTTTTTT. Its translation is CASSRRGIRTNEKLFF. The J gene is TRBJ1-4, the V gene TRBV21-1; whether TRBD1, the table's D call, matches the DNA was not checked. TRBV21-1 is a documented pseudogene. The CDR3 spans 16 residues.

CDR3 nucleotides: TGCAGTGCTAGTAGGGAGGAAAGCAATCAGCCCCAGCATTTT. Protein product: CSASREESNQPQHF. The rearrangement joins TRBV20-1 to TRBJ1-5, with D unresolved. This CDR3 comprises 14 residues. Germline lookup yields CDR1 DFQATT and CDR2 SNEGSKA (reference sequence). V was trimmed by 3 bases and J by 1 base, leaving 10 bases between them.

The J gene is TRBJ2-1, the V gene TRBV5-4, with 9 bases fitting TRBD1. From germline, CDR1 is SGHNT and CDR2 YYREEE (reference sequence). V lost 4 bases, J lost 9 bases, and 8 bases stayed unmatched. There are 14 residues in the CDR3. CDR3 in amino acids: CASSRKQGAGEQFF. The CDR3 DNA reads TGTGCCAGCAGCAGAAAACAGGGGGCAGGTGAGCAGTTCTTC.

V gene TRBV7-2 combines with J gene TRBJ2-7; D remains ambiguous. The germline CDR1 and CDR2 sequences are SGHTA and FQGNSA. The CDR3 loop spans 12 amino acids. Trimming took 5 bases from V and 1 from J, leaving 6 bases between them. CDR3 sequence (DNA): TGTGCCAGCAGCCCCCTATCCTACGAGCAGTACTTC. Translating gives CASSPLSYEQYF. Combining the CDR3 with reference TRBV7-2 and TRBJ2-7 gives the whole variable domain GAGVSQSPSNKVTEKGKDVELRCDPISGHTALYWYRQSLGQGLEFLIYFQGNSAPDKSGLPSDRFSAERTGGSVSTLTIQRTQQEDSAVYLCASSPLSYEQYFGPGTRLTVT.

This sequence joins TRBV7-2 and TRBJ1-3, with a weak D call TRBD1 (5 bases). The germline CDR1 and CDR2 sequences are SGHTA and FQGNSA. The CDR3 spans 13 residues. Trimming shortened V by 3 bases and J by 11 bases, and 14 bases separated the two germline ends. The CDR3 region has the DNA TGTGCCAGCAGCTTTACATCGGGGGACGCCATATATTTT. It codes for CASSFTSGDAIYF.

The genes are TRBV14 and TRBJ2-7; possible D gene TRBD2, 5 bases. V was shortened by 0 bases and J by 7 bases, with 13 bases between the two germline ends. Germline CDR1 and CDR2: SGHDN and FVKESK. The CDR3 is 14 amino acids. This chain's CDR3 is CASSQEGSRGEQYF. The DNA for the CDR3 is TGTGCCAGCAGCCAAGAGGGCAGCCGGGGAGAGCAGTACTTC.

The chain links TRBV6-5 to TRBJ1-4, with 9 bases aligning to TRBD1. The CDR3 spans 13 residues. J gave up 5 bases and V 11 bases, and 6 bases lay outside the gene matches. In germline, CDR1 is MNHEY, CDR2 SVGAGI. CDR3 in amino acids: CAVRGQGNEKLFF. The CDR3, as DNA: TGTGCCGTCCGCGGACAGGGGAATGAAAAACTGTTTTTT.